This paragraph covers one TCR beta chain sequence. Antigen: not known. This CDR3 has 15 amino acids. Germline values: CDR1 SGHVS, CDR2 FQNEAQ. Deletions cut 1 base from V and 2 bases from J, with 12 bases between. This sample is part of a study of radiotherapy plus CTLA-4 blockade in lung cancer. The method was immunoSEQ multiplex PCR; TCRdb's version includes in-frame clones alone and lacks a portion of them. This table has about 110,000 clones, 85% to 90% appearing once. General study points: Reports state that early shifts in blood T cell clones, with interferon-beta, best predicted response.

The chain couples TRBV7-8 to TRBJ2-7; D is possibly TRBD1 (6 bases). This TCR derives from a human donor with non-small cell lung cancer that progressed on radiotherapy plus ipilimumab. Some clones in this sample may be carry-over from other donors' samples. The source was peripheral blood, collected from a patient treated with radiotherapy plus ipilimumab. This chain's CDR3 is CASSLEWDNTYEQYF. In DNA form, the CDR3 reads TGTGCCAGCAGCTTAGAATGGGACAACACCTACGAGCAGTACTTC.